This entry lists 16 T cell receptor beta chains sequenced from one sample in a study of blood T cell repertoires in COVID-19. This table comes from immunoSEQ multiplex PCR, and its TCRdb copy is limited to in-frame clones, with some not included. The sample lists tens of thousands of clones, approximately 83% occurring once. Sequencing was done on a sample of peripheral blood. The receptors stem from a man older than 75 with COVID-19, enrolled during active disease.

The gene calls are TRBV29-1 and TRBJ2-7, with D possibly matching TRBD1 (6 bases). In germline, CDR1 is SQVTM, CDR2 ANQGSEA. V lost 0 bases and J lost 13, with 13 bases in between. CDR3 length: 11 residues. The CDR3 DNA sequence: TGCAGCGTTGAAGATTCCAGGGGAAGCTACGTC. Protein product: CSVEDSRGSYV.

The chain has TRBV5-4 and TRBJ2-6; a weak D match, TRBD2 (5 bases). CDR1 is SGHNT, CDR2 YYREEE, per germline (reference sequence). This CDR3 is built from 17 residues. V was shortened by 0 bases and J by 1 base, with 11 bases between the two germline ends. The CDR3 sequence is CASSLAERASGANVLTF. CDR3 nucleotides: TGTGCCAGCAGCTTGGCCGAGAGGGCATCTGGGGCCAACGTCCTGACTTTC.

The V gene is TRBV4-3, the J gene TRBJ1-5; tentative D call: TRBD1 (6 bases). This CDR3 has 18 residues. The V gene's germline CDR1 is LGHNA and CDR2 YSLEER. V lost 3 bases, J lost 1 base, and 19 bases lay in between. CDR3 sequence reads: CASSHALIQGRSNQPQHF. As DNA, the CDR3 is TGCGCCAGCAGCCATGCGCTTATACAGGGAAGGAGCAATCAGCCCCAGCATTTT.

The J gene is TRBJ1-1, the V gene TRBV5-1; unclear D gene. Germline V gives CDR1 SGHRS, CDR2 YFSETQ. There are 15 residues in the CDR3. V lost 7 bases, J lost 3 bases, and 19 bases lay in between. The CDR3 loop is CASGRATGRYTEAFF. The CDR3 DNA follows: TGCGCCAGCGGGAGGGCAACCGGGAGGTACACTGAAGCTTTCTTT.

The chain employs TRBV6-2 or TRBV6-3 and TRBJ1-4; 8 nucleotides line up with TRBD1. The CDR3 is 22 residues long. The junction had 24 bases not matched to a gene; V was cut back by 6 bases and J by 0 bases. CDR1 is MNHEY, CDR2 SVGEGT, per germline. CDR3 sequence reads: CASSPGGQALGLRRATNEKLFF. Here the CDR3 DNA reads TGTGCCAGCAGCCCTGGGGGACAGGCTTTGGGCCTTCGCAGGGCAACTAATGAAAAACTGTTTTTT.

The CDR3 is CASRQYEEQFF. The CDR3 bases are TGTGCCAGTAGACAGTACGAGGAGCAGTTCTTC. This chain joins TRBV19 and TRBJ2-1; D is undetermined. CDR1 and CDR2 from the germline V gene are LNHDA and SQIVND (reference sequence). The ends were cut back, 6 bases at V and 10 bases at J, with 10 bases in the middle. The CDR3 totals 11 residues. The whole variable domain, filled in from reference TRBV19 and TRBJ2-1, reads DGGITQSPKYLFRKEGQNVTLSCEQNLNHDAMYWYRQDPGQGLRLIYYSQIVNDFQKGDIAEGYSVSREKKESFPLTVTSAQKNPTAFYLCASRQYEEQFFGPGTRLTVL.

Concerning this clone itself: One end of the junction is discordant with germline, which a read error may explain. The CDR3, as DNA: TGCAGCGTTGATCGGGAGGGCACATATACGCAGTATTTT. Translating it yields CSVDREGTYTQYF. This sequence joins TRBV29-1 and TRBJ2-3; 8 bases line up with TRBD2. Germline V gene data show CDR1 as SQVTM and CDR2 as ANQGSEA. The CDR3 consists of 13 residues.

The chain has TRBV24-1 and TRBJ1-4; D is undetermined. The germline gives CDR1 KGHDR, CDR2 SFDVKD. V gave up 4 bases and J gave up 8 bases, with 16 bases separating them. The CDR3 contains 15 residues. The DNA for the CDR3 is TGTGCCACCAGTGAGGGCATCCTCGGCTCGGAAAAACTGTTTTTT. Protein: CATSEGILGSEKLFF.

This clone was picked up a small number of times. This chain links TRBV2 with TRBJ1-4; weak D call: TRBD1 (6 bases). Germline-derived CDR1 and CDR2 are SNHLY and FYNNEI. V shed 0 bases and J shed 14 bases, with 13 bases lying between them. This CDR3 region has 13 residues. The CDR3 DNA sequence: TGTGCCAGCAGTGAAGCGGGGACACTTAGCCTGTTTTTT. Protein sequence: CASSEAGTLSLFF.

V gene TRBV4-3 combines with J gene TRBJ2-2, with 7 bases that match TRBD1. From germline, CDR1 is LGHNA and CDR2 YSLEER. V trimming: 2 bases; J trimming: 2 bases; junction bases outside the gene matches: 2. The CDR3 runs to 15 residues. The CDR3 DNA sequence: TGCGCCAGCAGCCAAAGGGACAGAAACACCGGGGAGCTGTTTTTT. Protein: CASSQRDRNTGELFF.

CDR3 bases: TGTGCCAGCAGTTTATACGGGGATAGCAATCAGCCCCAGCATTTT. Its translation is CASSLYGDSNQPQHF. This chain connects TRBV27 to TRBJ1-5; D uncertain. With 1 base removed from V and 0 bases from J, the gap between germline ends came to 7 bases. The CDR3 extends over 15 amino acids. The V gene's germline CDR1 is MNHEY and CDR2 SMNVEV (reference sequence).

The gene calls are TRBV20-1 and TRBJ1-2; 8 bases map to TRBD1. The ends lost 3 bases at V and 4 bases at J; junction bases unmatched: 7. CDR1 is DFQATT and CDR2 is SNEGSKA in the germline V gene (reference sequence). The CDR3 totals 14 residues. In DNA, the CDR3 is TGCAGTGCTAGTGGTTCAGGGGGCATCTATGGCTACACCTTC. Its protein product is CSASGSGGIYGYTF.

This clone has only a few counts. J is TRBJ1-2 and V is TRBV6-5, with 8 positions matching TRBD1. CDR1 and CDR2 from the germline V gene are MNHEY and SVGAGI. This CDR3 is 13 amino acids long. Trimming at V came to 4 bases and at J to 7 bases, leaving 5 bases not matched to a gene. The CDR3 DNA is TGTGCCAGCAGTTCCACCGGACAGGGTGGCTACACCTTC. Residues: CASSSTGQGGYTF.

The CDR3 coding sequence is TGTGCCAGCAGCGCCCGACAGGTGAACACTGAAGCTTTCTTT. It is translated as CASSARQVNTEAFF. V gene TRBV9 combines with J gene TRBJ1-1, with D maybe TRBD1 (6 bases). This CDR3 contains 14 residues. The germline V gene has CDR1 SGDLS and CDR2 YYNGEE. V was trimmed by 3 bases and J by 0 bases, leaving 9 bases between them.

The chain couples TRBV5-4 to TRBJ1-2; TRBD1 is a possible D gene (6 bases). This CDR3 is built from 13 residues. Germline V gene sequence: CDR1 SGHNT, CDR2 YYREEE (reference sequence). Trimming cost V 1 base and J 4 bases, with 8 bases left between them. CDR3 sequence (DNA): TGTGCCAGCAGCTTGCTGACAGGCTATGGCTACACCTTC. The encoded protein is CASSLLTGYGYTF.

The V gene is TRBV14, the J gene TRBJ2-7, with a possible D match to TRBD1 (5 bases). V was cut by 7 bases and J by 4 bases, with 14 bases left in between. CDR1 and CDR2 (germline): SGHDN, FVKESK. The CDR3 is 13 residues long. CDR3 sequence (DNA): TGTGCCAGCAATGGGGCGGTGGCGTACGAGCAGTACTTC. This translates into CASNGAVAYEQYF.